This record concerns one T cell receptor beta chain sequence. This entry is derived from a study of metastatic and nonmetastatic thyroid tumors. Study details: It was across blood and tumor or nodule tissue from malignant and benign thyroid patients that repertoires were compared.

In the original analysis: Across clinicopathological groups, CDR3 differences served as the basis for building a distant-metastasis classifier for papillary thyroid cancer. TCRdb called clones again from the PCR reads with MiXCR. TCRdb's processing, not the study's, gives the V and J calls here. The sample shows around 53,000 clones, 17% of them seen only once. Each patient came to thyroid surgery without any prior treatment (of any kind). Sequenced sample: blood. This sequence was found in a female donor with papillary thyroid cancer or a benign thyroid nodule (not recorded which). Some clones in this sample may be carry-over from other donors' samples.

This CDR3 reads CASILGAGGPGTGELFF. The DNA of the CDR3 is TGTGCCAGCATCCTCGGCGCGGGAGGGCCGGGCACCGGGGAGCTGTTTTTT. The rearrangement uses TRBV11-2 and TRBJ2-2; the match to TRBD2 covers 9 bases. V dropped 7 bases and J dropped 4; count of bases not matched to a gene: 13. The CDR3 loop spans 17 amino acids. Germline V gene data show CDR1 as SGHAT and CDR2 as FQNNGV.